The rows below give T cell receptor beta chains drawn from one sample of a study of neurological immune-mediated disorders. TCRdb redid the calling of the 5' RACE reads with MiXCR, one entry per CDR3 protein. Here the sample spans over 35,000 distinct CDR3 sequences, about 4.1% being singletons. The sequenced sample was PBMCs. The receptors here all came from a man aged 25-45 years with multiple sclerosis. Both conserved end residues are part of each CDR3. The order of the fields is V gene, J gene, CDR3 protein.

TRBV20-1	TRBJ2-7	CSARVMGGEQYF
TRBV20-1	TRBJ2-5	CSARGGVIQETQYF
TRBV29-1	TRBJ1-1	CSADRGGTEAFF
TRBV12-3/TRBV12-4	TRBJ1-6	CASSSPGAIYNSPLHF
TRBV20-1	TRBJ2-5	CSARAPNRGWKTQYF
TRBV20-1	TRBJ2-1	CSAGGASGGNEQFF
TRBV7-6	TRBJ1-2	CASSLEGSGQRTYGYTF
TRBV10-3	TRBJ1-1	CAISEDMNTEAFF
TRBV20-1	TRBJ2-7	CSSGDRDRGFYEQYF
TRBV5-1	TRBJ2-7	CASSLAGQNYEQYF
TRBV7-9	TRBJ2-3	CASSLDRGDADTQYF
TRBV6-6	TRBJ2-2	CASSYLRQGGIGELFF
TRBV4-1	TRBJ1-1	CASSQALGKGNTEAFF
TRBV5-1	TRBJ2-7	CASSRMQGGDEQYF
TRBV5-6	TRBJ2-1	CASSLHGGEQFF
TRBV20-1	TRBJ1-3	CSARVLTGNTIYF
TRBV9	TRBJ1-5	CASSANQPQHF
TRBV12-3/TRBV12-4	TRBJ1-2	CASSPSPVGDYGYTF
TRBV7-7	TRBJ2-5	CASSRVGGLGETQYF
TRBV9	TRBJ1-1	CASSIRRNTEAFF
TRBV6-5	TRBJ1-3	CASSLGGAGGNTIYF
TRBV12-3/TRBV12-4	TRBJ1-5	CASQHSNQPQNF
TRBV20-1	TRBJ2-5	CSARTFDIRETQYF
TRBV12-3/TRBV12-4	TRBJ2-7	CASSLADFSYEQYF
TRBV6-6	TRBJ2-1	CASKDSYNEQFF
TRBV7-2	TRBJ2-3	CASSLGGARTDTQYF